The 6 T cell receptor beta chains below all came from one sample that was sequenced in a study of identical twins (dated by TCRdb to about 2016). Library preparation employed 5' RACE. TCRdb names Illumina HiSeq 2000 as the instrument used. The public reads were reanalyzed by TCRdb: fastp trimming at Q25, MiXCR alignment, in-frame beta chains only. Every entry covers one CDR3 protein and lists the most common genes and DNA from its rows. The sample table lists roughly 1,500,000 distinct CDR3 sequences, 32% of them with a count of one. The ten largest clones capture more than 0.25% of the sample. Sequenced input: cord blood. The receptors stem from a newborn girl in good health.

This chain joins TRBV24-1 and TRBJ2-3, with D perhaps assigned TRBD1 or TRBD2 (5 bases each). The CDR3 length is 13 residues. V was trimmed by 2 bases and J by 9 bases, leaving 11 bases between them. Germline V gene lookup returns CDR1 KGHDR and CDR2 SFDVKD. CDR3 bases: TGTGCCACCAGTGATTATGGGGACCCGACGCAGTATTTT. It codes for CATSDYGDPTQYF.

The chain carries TRBV29-1 and TRBJ2-4, with 8 bases lining up with TRBD2. The CDR3 totals 15 residues. The junction had 6 bases not matched to a gene; V was cut back by 5 bases and J by 0 bases. CDR1 and CDR2 (germline): SQVTM, ANQGSEA. CDR3: CSVRGGELAKNIQYF. CDR3 coding DNA: TGCAGCGTTCGGGGGGGAGAGCTAGCCAAAAACATTCAGTACTTC. Full variable domain (outside the CDR3, taken from reference TRBV29-1 and TRBJ2-4): SAVISQKPSRDICQRGTSLTIQCQVDSQVTMMFWYRQQPGQSLTLIATANQGSEATYESGFVIDKFPISRPNLTFSTLTVSNMSPEDSSIYLCSVRGGELAKNIQYFGAGTRLSVL.

This chain joins TRBV10-1 and TRBJ2-3, with TRBD2 identical over 12 bases. CDR3 size: 16 residues. V lost 2 bases to trimming and J lost 2 bases; unmatched junction nucleotides: 2. CDR1 is WNHNN, CDR2 SYGVQD, per germline (reference sequence). The CDR3 is CASSEGLAGLTDTQYF. The CDR3 bases are TGCGCCAGCAGTGAGGGACTAGCGGGGCTCACAGATACGCAGTATTTT.

The genes are TRBV4-1 and TRBJ2-3; D possibly corresponds to TRBD2 (5 bases). V lost 0 bases and J lost 0, with 10 bases in between. Germline lookup yields CDR1 MGHRA and CDR2 YSYEKL. The CDR3 extends over 16 amino acids. The DNA for the CDR3 is TGCGCCAGCAGCCAAGATGCTAGCTTAAGCACAGATACGCAGTATTTT. It encodes CASSQDASLSTDTQYF.

The CDR3 coding sequence is TGTGCCAGCAGTTTTAGGGCGGGGAGAGAGCAGTACTTC. Residues: CASSFRAGREQYF. The chain carries TRBV12-3 or TRBV12-4 and TRBJ2-4; a weak D match, TRBD2 (6 bases). Trimming took off 3 bases at V and 13 bases at J, with 16 bases between the two ends. CDR3 size: 13 residues.

The chain carries TRBV4-2 and TRBJ2-4, with D possibly being TRBD1 (5 bases). The V gene's germline CDR1 is LGHNA and CDR2 YNFKEQ. This CDR3 contains 16 residues. The V and J ends lost 0 bases and 1 base respectively, with 10 bases between them. The DNA for the CDR3 is TGTGCCAGCAGCCAAGATAGGGCAGGGGCCAAAAACATTCAGTACTTC. Protein sequence: CASSQDRAGAKNIQYF.